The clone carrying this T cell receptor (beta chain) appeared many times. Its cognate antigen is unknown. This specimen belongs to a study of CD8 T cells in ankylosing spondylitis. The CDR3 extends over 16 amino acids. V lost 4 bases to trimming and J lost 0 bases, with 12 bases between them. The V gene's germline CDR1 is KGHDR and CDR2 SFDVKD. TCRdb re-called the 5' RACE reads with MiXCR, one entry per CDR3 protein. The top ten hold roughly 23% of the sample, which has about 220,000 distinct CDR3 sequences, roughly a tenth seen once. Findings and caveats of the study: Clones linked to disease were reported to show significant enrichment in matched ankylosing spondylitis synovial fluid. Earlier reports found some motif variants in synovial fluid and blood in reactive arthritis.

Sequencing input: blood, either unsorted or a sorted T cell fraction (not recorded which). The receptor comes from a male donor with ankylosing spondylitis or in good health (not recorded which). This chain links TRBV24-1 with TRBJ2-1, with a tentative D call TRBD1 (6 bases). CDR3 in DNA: TGTGCCACCAGTGACTTAGGACAGTTCTCCTACAATGAGCAGTTCTTC. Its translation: CATSDLGQFSYNEQFF.